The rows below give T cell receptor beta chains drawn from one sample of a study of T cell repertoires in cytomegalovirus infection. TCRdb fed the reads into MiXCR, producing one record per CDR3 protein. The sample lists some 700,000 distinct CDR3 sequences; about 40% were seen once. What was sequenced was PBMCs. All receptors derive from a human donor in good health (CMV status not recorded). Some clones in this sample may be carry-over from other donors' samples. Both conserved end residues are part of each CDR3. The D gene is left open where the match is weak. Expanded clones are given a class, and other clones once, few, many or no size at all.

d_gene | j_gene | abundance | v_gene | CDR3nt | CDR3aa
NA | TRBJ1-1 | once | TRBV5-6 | TGTGCCAGCAGCCCCGGGGACGTAGATGAAGCTTTCTTT | CASSPGDVDEAFF
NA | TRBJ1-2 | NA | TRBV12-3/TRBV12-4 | TGTGCCAGCAGTTTAGCGCGTGGGTACTATGGCTACACCTTC | CASSLARGYYGYTF
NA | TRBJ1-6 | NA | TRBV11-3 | TGTGCCAGCAGCTTAGAACGGGATTCACCCCTCCACTTT | CASSLERDSPLHF
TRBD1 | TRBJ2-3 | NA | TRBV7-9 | TGTGCCAGAAGCCGGACAGGGGGCCTATTTTACACAGATACGCAGTATTTT | CARSRTGGLFYTDTQYF
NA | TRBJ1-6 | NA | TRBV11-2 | TGTGCCAGCAGCCCGCGGGACATTAATACACCCCTCCACTTT | CASSPRDINTPLHF
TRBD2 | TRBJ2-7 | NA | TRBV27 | TGTGCCAGCAGCCTCAAAGTGCTAGCGGGAGTAACCGAGAAGTACTTC | CASSLKVLAGVTEKYF
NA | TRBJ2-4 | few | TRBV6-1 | TGTGCCAGCAGTTCACAGTCCGGGGTTAGTGCCAAAAACATTCAGTACTTC | CASSSQSGVSAKNIQYF
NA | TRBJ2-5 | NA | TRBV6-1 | TGTGCCAGCCATGAAACAGTTTCAGAGACCCAGTACTTC | CASHETVSETQYF
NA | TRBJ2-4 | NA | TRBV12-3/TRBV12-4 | TGTGCCAGCAGTCTGGGGGCAGCCAAAAACGTTCAGTACTTC | CASSLGAAKNVQYF
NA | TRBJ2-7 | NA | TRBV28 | TGTGCCAGCAGTTTACCCGGGAGCGAAAGTCGATCGGGCTACGAGCAGTACTTC | CASSLPGSESRSGYEQYF
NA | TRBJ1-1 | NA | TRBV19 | TGTGCCAGTAGGACTAGGGGGGTGAACACTGAAGCTTTCTTT | CASRTRGVNTEAFF
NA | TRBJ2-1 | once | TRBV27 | TGTGCCAGCAGTGAGCACCCGGGGAGCTCCTACAATGAGCAGTTCTTC | CASSEHPGSSYNEQFF
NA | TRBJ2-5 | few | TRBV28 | TGTGCCAGCACTGCCCACCGCCCCAAAGAGACCCAGTACTTC | CASTAHRPKETQYF
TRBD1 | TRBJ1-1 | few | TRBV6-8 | TGTGCCAGCAGTTCCTCCGGACAGGGCTTCGGGAGCACTGAAGCTTTCTTT | CASSSSGQGFGSTEAFF
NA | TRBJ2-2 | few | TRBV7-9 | TGTGCCAGCAGCTTAGGTTCGGGCAGCGAAAACACCGGGGAGCTGTTTTTT | CASSLGSGSENTGELFF
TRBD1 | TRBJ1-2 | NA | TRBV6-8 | TGTGCCAGCAGTTACTCGAGGACAGGGGACGGCTACACCTTC | CASSYSRTGDGYTF
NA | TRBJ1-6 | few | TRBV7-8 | TGTGCCAGCAGCTTCGGACAAAGCTATAATTCACCCCTCCACTTT | CASSFGQSYNSPLHF
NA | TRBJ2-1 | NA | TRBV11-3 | TGTGCCAGCATCTTAGTTGCCGGCCCCTACAATGAGCAGTTCTTC | CASILVAGPYNEQFF
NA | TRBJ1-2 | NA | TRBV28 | TGTGCCAGCAGCACCACCCAGGAGGGGCCAGGGGTGCATGGCTACACCTTC | CASSTTQEGPGVHGYTF
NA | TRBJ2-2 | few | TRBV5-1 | TGCGCCAGCAGCCCCTCGGCAGGGCTGGGCACCGGGGAGCTGTTTTTT | CASSPSAGLGTGELFF
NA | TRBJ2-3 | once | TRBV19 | TGTGCCAGTAGTGTGACAGGATCCGCAGATACGCAGTATTTT | CASSVTGSADTQYF
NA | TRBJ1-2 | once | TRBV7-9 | TGTGCCAGCAGCTTAGGCGGGCCTGGAGGCTACACCTTC | CASSLGGPGGYTF
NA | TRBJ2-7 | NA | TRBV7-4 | TGTGCCAGCAGCTCCGGTTCTGGCGGGTCGTACTCCTACGAGCAGTACTTC | CASSSGSGGSYSYEQYF
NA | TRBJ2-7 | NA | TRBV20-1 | TGCAGTGTACAGGAGACCAACGAGCAGTACTTC | CSVQETNEQYF
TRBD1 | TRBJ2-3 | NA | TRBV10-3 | TGTGCCATCACTCCAACAGGGGGCCAAGGAGATACGCAGTATTTT | CAITPTGGQGDTQYF
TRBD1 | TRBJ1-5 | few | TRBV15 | TGTGCCACCAGCATCGACAGGGCGGTTCAGCCCCAGCATTTT | CATSIDRAVQPQHF
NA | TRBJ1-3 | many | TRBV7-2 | TGTGCCAGCAGCCCAGGGGCTGGAAACACCATATATTTT | CASSPGAGNTIYF
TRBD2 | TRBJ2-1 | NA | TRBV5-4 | TGTGCCAGCAGTTTTGAGCGGGGGGCGGTTGTTCGGGAGCAGTTCTTC | CASSFERGAVVREQFF
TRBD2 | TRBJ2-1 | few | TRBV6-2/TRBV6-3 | TGTGCCAGCAGCTACTCCAGACTAGCGGGAGGGAAGCAGTTCTTC | CASSYSRLAGGKQFF
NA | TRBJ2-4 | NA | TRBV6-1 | TGTGCCAGCATGTCAGGGCCCAAAAACATTCAGTACTTC | CASMSGPKNIQYF
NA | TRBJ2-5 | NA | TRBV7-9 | TGTGCCAGCAGCTTAGTCGCCGGGGCCGGAGAGACCCAGTACTTC | CASSLVAGAGETQYF
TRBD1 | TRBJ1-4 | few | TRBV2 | TGTGCCAGCAGTCCAACAGGGGGAGCTAATGAAAAACTGTTTTTT | CASSPTGGANEKLFF
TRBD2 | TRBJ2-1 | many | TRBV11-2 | TGTGCCAGCAGCCCGACTAGCGGGAGTGGCAATGAGCAGTTCTTC | CASSPTSGSGNEQFF
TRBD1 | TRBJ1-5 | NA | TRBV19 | TGTGCCAGTAGCGGGGCCGGGACAGGGAATCAGCCCCAGCATTTT | CASSGAGTGNQPQHF
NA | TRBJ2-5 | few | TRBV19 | TGTGCCAGTAGTATGTCGGGAGAGCAAGAGACCCAGTACTTC | CASSMSGEQETQYF
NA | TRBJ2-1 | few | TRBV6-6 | TGTGCCAGCGAGGACTACAATGAGCAGTTCTTC | CASEDYNEQFF
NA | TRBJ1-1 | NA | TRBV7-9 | TGTGCCAGCAGCCCCCGGGTTGGGGCTTTGAACACTGAAGCTTTCTTT | CASSPRVGALNTEAFF
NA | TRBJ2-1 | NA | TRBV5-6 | TGTGCCAGCAGCTTCGGGCTAGAGCATGATGAGCAGTTCTTC | CASSFGLEHDEQFF
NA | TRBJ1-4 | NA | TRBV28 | TGTGCCAGCAGTTTATGGTCCAGGGTAGATGAAAAACTGTTTTTT | CASSLWSRVDEKLFF
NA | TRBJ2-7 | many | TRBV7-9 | TGTGCCAGCAGCTCGGACCTGGACACCTACGAGCAGTACTTC | CASSSDLDTYEQYF
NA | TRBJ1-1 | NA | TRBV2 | TGTGCCCGCAATAACGGGTGGAGCACTGAAGCTTTCTTT | CARNNGWSTEAFF
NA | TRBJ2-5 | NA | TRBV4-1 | TGCGCCAGCAGCCAAGGTCTGATGGAGACCCAGTACTTC | CASSQGLMETQYF
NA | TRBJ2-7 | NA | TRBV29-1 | TGCAGCGTTGAGACGGTCTACGAGCAGTACTTC | CSVETVYEQYF
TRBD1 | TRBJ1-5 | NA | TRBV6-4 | TGTGCCAGCAGTGAGACAGGGGACGGCAATCAGCCCCAGCATTTT | CASSETGDGNQPQHF
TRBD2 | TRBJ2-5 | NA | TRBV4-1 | TGCGCCAGCAGCCAAGATGGGGACTATCAAGAGACCCAGTACTTC | CASSQDGDYQETQYF
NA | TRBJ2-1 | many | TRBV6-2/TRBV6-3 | TGTGCCAGCAGTGTAGGTCCCCCTTCCTACAATGAGCAGTTCTTC | CASSVGPPSYNEQFF
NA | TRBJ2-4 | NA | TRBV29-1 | TGCAGCGTGGAAGAGAGGGCAGGATTATGGGGTATTCAGTACTTC | CSVEERAGLWGIQYF
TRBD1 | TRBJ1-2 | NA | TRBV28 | TGTGCCAGCCTTCCAGGGGGTAACTATGGCTACACCTTC | CASLPGGNYGYTF
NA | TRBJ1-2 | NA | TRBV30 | TGTGCCTGGAGAGCCCGTAGGGCAGGGGACTATGGCTACACCTTC | CAWRARRAGDYGYTF
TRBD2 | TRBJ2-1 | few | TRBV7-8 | TGTGCCAGCATTGAGGCGGGAGGCTCCTACAATGAGCAGTTCTTC | CASIEAGGSYNEQFF
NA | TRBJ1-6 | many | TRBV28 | TGTGCCAGCCACTCGGGACTCCTCAATTCACCCCTCCACTTT | CASHSGLLNSPLHF
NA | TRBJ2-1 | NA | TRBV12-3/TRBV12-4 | TGTGCCAGCAGTTTAATCCAGGGAATAGGTAACAATGAGCAGTTCTTC | CASSLIQGIGNNEQFF
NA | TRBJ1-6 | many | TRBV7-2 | TGTGCCAGCAGCGGACCTCAGGGGAAGATTGGTAATTCACCCCTCCACTTT | CASSGPQGKIGNSPLHF
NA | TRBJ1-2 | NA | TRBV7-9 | TGTGCCAGCAGCCAGGGGCGGGGAGAAGACTATGGCTACACCTTC | CASSQGRGEDYGYTF